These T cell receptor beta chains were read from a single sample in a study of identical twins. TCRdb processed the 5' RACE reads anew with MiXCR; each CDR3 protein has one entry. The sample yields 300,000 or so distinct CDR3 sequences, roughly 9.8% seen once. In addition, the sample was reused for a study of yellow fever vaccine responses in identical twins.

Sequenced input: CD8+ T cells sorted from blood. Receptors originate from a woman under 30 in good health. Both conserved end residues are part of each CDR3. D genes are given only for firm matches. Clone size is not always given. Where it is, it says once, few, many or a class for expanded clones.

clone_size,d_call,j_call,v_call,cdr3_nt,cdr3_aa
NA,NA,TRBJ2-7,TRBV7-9,TGTGCCAGCAGCTTACCCCCCAGGGACACCTTCTACGAGCAGTACTTC,CASSLPPRDTFYEQYF
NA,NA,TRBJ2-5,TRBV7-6,TGTGCCAGCAGCTTCTTCGGACAGAAAGAGACCCAGTACTTC,CASSFFGQKETQYF
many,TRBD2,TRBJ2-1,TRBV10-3,TGTGCCATCAGTGAGTGGCGGGAGTCCTACAATGAGCAGTTCTTC,CAISEWRESYNEQFF
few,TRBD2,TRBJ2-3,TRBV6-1,TGTGCCAGCAGGCCTAGGGAGGGATACGAGGTAGATACGCAGTATTTT,CASRPREGYEVDTQYF
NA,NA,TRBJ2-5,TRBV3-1,TGTGCCAGCAGCCAAGAGGGGCCTAGCGCCGTGGAGACCCAGTACTTC,CASSQEGPSAVETQYF
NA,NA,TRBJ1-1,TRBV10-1,TGCGCCAGCAGTGCATCACAGGGTGCGGACACTGAAGCTTTCTTT,CASSASQGADTEAFF
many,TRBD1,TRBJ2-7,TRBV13,TGTGCCAGCAGCCCGGGACAGGGGGTAGAGTCGTACTTC,CASSPGQGVESYF
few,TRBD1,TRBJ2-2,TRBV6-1,TGTGCCAGCAGTGTCGGGACAGGGGATAACACCGGGGAGCTGTTTTTT,CASSVGTGDNTGELFF
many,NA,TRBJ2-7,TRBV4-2,TGTGCCAGCAGCCCAACGGGAGGGACAGGCGACGAGCAGTACTTC,CASSPTGGTGDEQYF
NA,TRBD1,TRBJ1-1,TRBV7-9,TGTGCCAGCAGATCAAGGACAGGGAACACTGAAGCTTTCTTT,CASRSRTGNTEAFF
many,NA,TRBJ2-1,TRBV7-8,TGTGCCAGCAGCTTAGAGGCGACAGGAAACAATGAGCAGTTCTTC,CASSLEATGNNEQFF
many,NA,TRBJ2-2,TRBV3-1,TGTGCCAGCAGCCAAGGGTCGGTAACCTACACCGGGGAGCTGTTTTTT,CASSQGSVTYTGELFF
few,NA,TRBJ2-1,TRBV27,TGTGCCAGCAGTTTATTAAAGCTCAGCTCCTACAATGAGCAGTTCTTC,CASSLLKLSSYNEQFF
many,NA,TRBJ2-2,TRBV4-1,TGCGCCAGCAGCCAAGATTTCGGGAGTGGCACCGGGGAGCTGTTTTTT,CASSQDFGSGTGELFF
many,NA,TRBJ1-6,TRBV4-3,TGCGCCAGCAGCCAAGAGAGAGACTGGGAGACCCTCCACTTT,CASSQERDWETLHF
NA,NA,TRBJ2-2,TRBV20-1,TGCAGTGCGAGGGACTCCTTTATTACCGGGGAGCTGTTTTTT,CSARDSFITGELFF
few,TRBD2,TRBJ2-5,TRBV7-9,TGTGCCAGCAGCTTACGGCGGGGGGGCCCGGAGACCCAGTACTTC,CASSLRRGGPETQYF
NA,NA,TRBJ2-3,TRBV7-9,TGTGCCAGCAGCATACTGGGACTTTCAGACACAGATACGCAGTATTTT,CASSILGLSDTDTQYF
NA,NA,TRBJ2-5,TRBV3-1,TGTGCCAGCAGCCAAGTACTATCAGAAGAGACCCAGTACTTC,CASSQVLSEETQYF
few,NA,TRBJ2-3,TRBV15,TGTGCCACCAGCAGAGACAGGGAAGTAAGCACAGATACGCAGTATTTT,CATSRDREVSTDTQYF
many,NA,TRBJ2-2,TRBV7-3,TGTGCCAGCAGGAAGGACACCGGGGAGCTGTTTTTT,CASRKDTGELFF
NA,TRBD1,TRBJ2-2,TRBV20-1,TGCAGTGCTACTACGGACAGGGGGCGCATCACCGGGGAGCTGTTTTTT,CSATTDRGRITGELFF
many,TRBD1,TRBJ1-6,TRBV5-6,TGTGCCAGCAGCTTTGGGACAGCCAATTCACCCCTCCACTTT,CASSFGTANSPLHF
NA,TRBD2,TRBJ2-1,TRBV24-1,TGTGCCACCAGTTACAAACTAGCGGGAGGGTACAATGAGCAGTTCTTC,CATSYKLAGGYNEQFF
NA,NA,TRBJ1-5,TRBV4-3,TGCGCCAGCAGCCAAGGGTCGGTGAATCAGCCCCAGCATTTT,CASSQGSVNQPQHF
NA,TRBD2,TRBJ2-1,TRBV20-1,TGCAGTGCTAGAGATACGGCGGGGGAGGGTTACAATGAGCAGTTCTTC,CSARDTAGEGYNEQFF
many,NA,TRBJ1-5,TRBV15,TGTGCCACCAGTCGCGGGGGCAATCAGCCCCAGCATTTT,CATSRGGNQPQHF
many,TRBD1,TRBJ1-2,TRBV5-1,TGCGCCAGCAGGGAACCCGGGACAGCCTATGGCTACACCTTC,CASREPGTAYGYTF
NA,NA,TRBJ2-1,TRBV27,TGTGCCAGCAGTCAAATCGACAGCTACAATGAGCAGTTCTTC,CASSQIDSYNEQFF
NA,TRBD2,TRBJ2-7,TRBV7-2,TGTGCCAGCAGCTTACGACTAGCGGGGGGGTTGGGGGAGCAGTACTTC,CASSLRLAGGLGEQYF
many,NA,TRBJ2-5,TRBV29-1,TGCAGCGTTGAAGTTGTAGGCGAAGAGACCCAGTACTTC,CSVEVVGEETQYF
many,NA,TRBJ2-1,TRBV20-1,TGCAGTGCCACTACACCGAGCTCCTACAATGAGCAGTTCTTC,CSATTPSSYNEQFF
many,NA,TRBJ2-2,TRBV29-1,TGCAGCGTTGACGAGCGGAGCGACGGGGAGCTGTTTTTT,CSVDERSDGELFF
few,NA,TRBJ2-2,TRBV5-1,TGCGCCAGCACCCCCTTATCGAACACCGGGGAGCTGTTTTTT,CASTPLSNTGELFF
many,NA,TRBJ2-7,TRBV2,TGTGCCAGCAGCCCAGCCCAGGGCACCTACGAGCAGTACTTC,CASSPAQGTYEQYF
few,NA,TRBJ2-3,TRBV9,TGTGCCAGCAGCGTAGGAGGGGGGGGCACAGATACGCAGTATTTT,CASSVGGGGTDTQYF
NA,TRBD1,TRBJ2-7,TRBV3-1,TGTGCCAGCAGCCAACATCCCGGGACAGATAACTACGAGCAGTACTTC,CASSQHPGTDNYEQYF
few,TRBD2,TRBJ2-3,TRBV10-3,TGTGCCATCAGTGACGCCGTGGTAACTAGCGGGGGCACAGATACGCAGTATTTT,CAISDAVVTSGGTDTQYF
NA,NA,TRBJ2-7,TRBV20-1,TGCAGTGCTAGAGATGGGGTGAATAGCGAGTCCTACGAGCAGTACTTC,CSARDGVNSESYEQYF
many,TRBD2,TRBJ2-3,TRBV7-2,TGTGCCAGCAGCACGGGACTAGCGGGGGAGGAGTATTTT,CASSTGLAGEEYF
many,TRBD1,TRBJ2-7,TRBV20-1,TGCAGTGCTAGGGACAGGGTGGACTACGAGCAGTACTTC,CSARDRVDYEQYF
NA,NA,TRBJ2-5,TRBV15,TGTGCCACCAGCACGACTATGGGCGTGGAGACCCAGTACTTC,CATSTTMGVETQYF
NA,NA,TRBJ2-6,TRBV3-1,TGTGCCAGCAGCCAAATCTACCGGGACCCCGATTCTGGGGCCAACGTCCTGACTTTC,CASSQIYRDPDSGANVLTF
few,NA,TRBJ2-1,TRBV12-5,TGTGCTAGTGGTTTGGGTCGATCCAATGAGCAGTTCTTC,CASGLGRSNEQFF
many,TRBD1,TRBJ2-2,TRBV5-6,TGTGCCAGCAGTTCCAGACAGGGAAGGTCCACCGGGGAGCTGTTTTTT,CASSSRQGRSTGELFF
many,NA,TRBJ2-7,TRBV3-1,TGTGCCAGCAGACCCGGAGGCAACTCCTACGAGCAGTACTTC,CASRPGGNSYEQYF
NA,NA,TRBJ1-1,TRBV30,TGTGCCTGGAGTGTACTAATCGGGACCCCCAGGGCTGAAGCTTTCTTT,CAWSVLIGTPRAEAFF
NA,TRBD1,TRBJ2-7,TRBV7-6,TGTGCCAGCAGCTTAGAGGACAGGGGGCGCGTCGGTTACGAGCAGTACTTC,CASSLEDRGRVGYEQYF
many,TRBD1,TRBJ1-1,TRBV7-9,TGTGCCAGCAGCCCCCGACAGGGGGCGAACACTGAAGCTTTCTTT,CASSPRQGANTEAFF
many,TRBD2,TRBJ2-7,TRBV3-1,TGTGCCAGCAGCCCAGATCTAGCGGGAGGTCTCGAGCAGTACTTC,CASSPDLAGGLEQYF
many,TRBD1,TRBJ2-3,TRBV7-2,TGTGCCAGCAGCTTAGCCCCGAAGACAGGGCTTAGCACAGATACGCAGTATTTT,CASSLAPKTGLSTDTQYF
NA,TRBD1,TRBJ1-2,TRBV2,TGTGCCAGCACAACAGGGGGCGGCTACACCTTC,CASTTGGGYTF
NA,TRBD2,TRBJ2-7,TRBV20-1,TGCAGTGCTCGCCTAGCGGGGGGACACTCCTACGAGCAGTACTTC,CSARLAGGHSYEQYF